This T cell receptor beta chain stems from a study of blood T cell repertoires in COVID-19 (dated by TCRdb to the early 2020s). About the study as a whole: Collaborator samples came from the United States, Italy and Spain and covered acute and convalescent phases of COVID-19. The samples were drawn from the first 160 participants of the ongoing ImmuneRACE study and from some 1,300 subjects provided by 6 global collaborators. The prospective study material was composed of cDNA or gDNA derived from T cells, B-cell-depleted T cells, or PBMCs. Where HLA class I and class II types were available, the types were taken from metadata supplied by the sample provider, not from assay-based typing. The repertoires were made available in a free public database intended to serve as a resource for research on the immune response to SARS-CoV-2. Deeply sampled blood TCRbeta repertoires from subjects exposed to, actively infected with, or recovered from COVID-19 were included in the dataset. The sample metadata nearly always contained a de-identified subject ID, COVID-19 status, age in years and sex.

TCRbeta CDR3 regions were amplified from genomic DNA using the immunoSEQ Assay, a bias-controlled multiplex PCR. Regarding the original processing steps: The number of nucleated cells in each sample was estimated from the amplification of reference gene primers within the assay. Sequence reads were collapsed and filtered to measure the absolute abundance of every unique TCRbeta CDR3 rearrangement. For each sample, productive Simpson clonality was calculated by taking the square root of Simpson's diversity index across productive rearrangements. The source is immuneACCESS, and TCRdb retained only in-frame sequences with V and J called. Part of the clones is not carried over; for the studies checked, unresolved V genes explain less than half of this, and the remainder is unexplained. V, J and clone size reflect that table, while D and trimming were determined from the DNA. The sample table records about 300,000 clones; roughly 86% of these occur just once. The ten largest clonotypes hold roughly 2.9% of the sample.

Comment on this clone: Its cognate antigen has yet to be identified. No much larger clonotype is one base removed from it; base qualities were not supplied.

Paper-wide results and their limitations: The quantity of clinical and demographic metadata differed by source and by participant and was supplied without curation.

Participants in the prospective study were aged roughly 18 to 95 years, lived in approximately 26 United States geographic areas, and enrolled through a virtual design. In the prospective study, participants were assigned to cohorts based on the clinical history participants reported in a screening survey and a study questionnaire. Exposed participants were defined as having been in contact with someone with a PCR-confirmed or clinician-diagnosed COVID-19 case within 2 weeks of study entry. Each participant in the prospective study had whole blood, serum and a nasopharyngeal or oropharyngeal swab collected by mobile phlebotomists. Participants in the prospective study had the option to provide additional blood draws and questionnaires over a roughly 2-month period. Before DNA extraction, blood samples from the prospective study were shipped at room temperature or frozen. The specimen was PBMCs or T cells enriched from blood (not recorded which). This clonotype was obtained from a woman aged 45-59 years who had been exposed to COVID-19.

The CDR3 in this case is CASSWTGKQETQYF. The base sequence is TGCGCCAGCAGCTGGACAGGAAAACAAGAGACCCAGTACTTC. The chain links TRBV5-1 with TRBJ2-5, with 7 bases aligning to TRBD1. Clipping removes 3 bases from V and 2 bases from J, with 4 as the unmatched junction base count. Counted from cysteine to phenylalanine, this CDR3 has 14 amino acids. Left in the record is the CDR3 DNA by itself, 42 bases read in frame from the first base. For CDR1 and CDR2, the germline V gene lists SGHRS and YFSETQ.